The 32 T cell receptor beta chains below all came from one sample that was sequenced in a study of T cell responses to AZD1222 COVID-19 vaccine. Only in-frame clones appear in the TCRdb table, and some are missing; sequencing was by immunoSEQ multiplex PCR. The table shows about 62,000 clones, with roughly 80% occurring only once. The sample here was peripheral blood, taken on day 0 of AZD1222 vaccination. The receptors come from an adult in good health.

This clone was seen only a few times. The chain is built from TRBV28 and TRBJ1-3; no clear D gene. V was pared by 5 bases and J by 0 bases, with 11 bases between. Per the germline V gene, CDR1 is MDHEN and CDR2 is SYDVKM. The CDR3 extends over 15 amino acids. The CDR3 here is CASSPGRSSGNTIYF. CDR3 DNA: TGTGCCAGCAGTCCAGGACGGAGCTCTGGAAACACCATATATTTT.

V usage is TRBV3-1 (or the pseudogene TRBV3-2) and J usage is TRBJ1-5; no clear D. CDR1 is LGHDT, CDR2 YNNKEL, per germline (reference sequence). The length of the CDR3 is 14 residues. V was cut by 1 base and J by 6 bases, with 10 bases left in between. In DNA form, the CDR3 reads TGTGCCAGCAGCCAAGGCGGACGGGGTCAGCCCCAGCATTTT. Translated, it gives CASSQGGRGQPQHF.

This clone was seen a few times. This sequence joins TRBV7-9 and TRBJ1-1; D is uncertain. This CDR3 spans 17 amino acids. CDR1 SEHNR and CDR2 FQNEAQ come from the germline V gene (reference sequence). V lost 5 bases to trimming and J lost 6 bases, with 25 bases between them. The CDR3 protein is CASSPPSEISDRAEAFF. In DNA form, the CDR3 reads TGTGCCAGCAGCCCCCCCTCGGAGATTTCGGATCGGGCTGAAGCTTTCTTT.

The chain recombines TRBV2 with TRBJ1-2; TRBD1 is a possible D gene (5 bases). Trimming shortened V by 6 bases and J by 7 bases, and 12 bases separated the two germline ends. The length of the CDR3 is 12 residues. From germline, CDR1 is SNHLY and CDR2 FYNNEI. CDR3 sequence reads: CASRLGGAGYTF. DNA for the CDR3: TGTGCCAGCAGGTTAGGAGGGGCTGGCTACACCTTC.

This clone was seen only a few times. This chain uses TRBV7-2 with TRBJ2-1; D perhaps matches TRBD2 (5 bases). CDR1 is SGHTA, CDR2 FQGNSA, per germline. CDR3 length: 15 residues. The V end was cut by 6 bases, the J end by 0 bases, with 12 bases between. CDR3 DNA sequence: TGTGCCAGCAGGCATCAAGCGGACTCCTACAATGAGCAGTTCTTC. Its translation: CASRHQADSYNEQFF.

This clone has a single count. This chain uses TRBV12-3 or TRBV12-4 with TRBJ1-1; D unclear. There are 12 residues in the CDR3. Trimming left V 3 bases short and J 11 bases short, with 13 bases between. The CDR3 reads CASSLGGSGAFF. DNA of the CDR3: TGTGCCAGCAGTTTGGGAGGGTCCGGGGCTTTCTTT.

This clone was observed a few times. This chain joins TRBV3-1 (or the pseudogene TRBV3-2) and TRBJ1-6, with D uncertain. Germline CDR1 is LGHDT and CDR2 is YNNKEL (reference sequence). Trimming cost V 0 bases and J 13 bases, with 13 bases left between them. CDR3 length: 14 amino acids. The chain's CDR3 is CASSQDPSRIPLHF. In DNA, the CDR3 is TGTGCCAGCAGCCAAGATCCCTCGAGAATCCCCCTCCACTTT.

The rearrangement joins TRBV7-2 to TRBJ1-1; TRBD1 agrees at 7 bases. The CDR3 length is 15 residues. CDR1 is SGHTA, CDR2 FQGNSA, per germline. J was trimmed by 11 bases and V by 4 bases; bases with no gene match: 16. In nucleotides, the CDR3 is TGTGCCAGCAGCTCATCCGGGACAGCCGATTTGCGGGCTTTCTTT. Translated: CASSSSGTADLRAFF.

This rearrangement joins TRBV7-2 to TRBJ2-2; D is possibly TRBD1 (6 bases). Germline CDR1 and CDR2: SGHTA and FQGNSA. V dropped 5 bases and J dropped 4 bases, with 17 bases sitting between them. The CDR3 covers 16 residues. CDR3 bases: TGTGCCAGCAGCCCAGGGGTCATTCGAATCACCGGGGAGCTGTTTTTT. As protein: CASSPGVIRITGELFF.

This chain connects TRBV4-3 to TRBJ1-1; D is possibly TRBD1 (6 bases). Germline V gene data show CDR1 as LGHNA and CDR2 as YSLEER. Trimming stripped 8 bases from V and 5 bases from J, with 9 bases between. The CDR3 is made up of 11 amino acids. The CDR3 nucleotides read TGCGCCAGCGGGAGGGGGACTGAAGCTTTCTTT. Encoded protein: CASGRGTEAFF.

The chain is built from TRBV7-2 and TRBJ1-5; the D is unclear. V was cut by 1 base and J by 5 bases, with 6 bases left in between. The CDR3 has 13 residues. Germline V gives CDR1 SGHTA, CDR2 FQGNSA. DNA of the CDR3: TGTGCCAGCAGCTTAGGTCGGGATCAGCCCCAGCATTTT. This translates into CASSLGRDQPQHF.

Ten or more counts support this clone. The J gene is TRBJ2-5, the V gene TRBV7-6, with D tentatively TRBD2 (5 bases). The germline V and J ends were trimmed by 3 bases and 5 bases, with 10 bases remaining between them. This CDR3 has 13 residues. From germline, CDR1 is SGHVS and CDR2 FNYEAQ. In nucleotides, the CDR3 is TGTGCCAGCAGCTTCACAAGGGAGGAGACCCAGTACTTC. Translation: CASSFTREETQYF.

This clone was recorded once. The chain combines TRBV13 with TRBJ2-5, with D possibly being TRBD1 (6 bases). CDR1 is PRHDT, CDR2 FYEKMQ, per germline (reference sequence). This CDR3 contains 14 residues. V lost 1 base, J lost 1 base, and 7 bases lay in between. The CDR3 region is CASSLVDSQETQYF. CDR3 sequence (DNA): TGTGCCAGCAGCTTAGTGGACAGCCAAGAGACCCAGTACTTC.

The chain couples TRBV28 to TRBJ1-5; 9 nucleotides match TRBD1. V shed 6 bases, J shed 0 bases, and the junction held 6 bases outside the gene matches. The germline V gene encodes CDR1 MDHEN and CDR2 SYDVKM. CDR3 size: 16 residues. CDR3 sequence: CASRPGTGYSNQPQHF. CDR3 coding DNA: TGTGCCAGCAGACCCGGGACAGGGTATAGCAATCAGCCCCAGCATTTT.

V and J are TRBV30 and TRBJ1-2; D gene uncertain. Trimming removed 0 bases from V and 3 bases from J, with 8 bases in between. CDR1 is GTSNPN and CDR2 is SVGIG in the germline V gene (reference sequence). This CDR3 comprises 13 residues. The CDR3 reads CAWSVGGDYGYTF. The CDR3 region has the DNA TGTGCCTGGAGTGTGGGCGGTGACTATGGCTACACCTTC. Full variable domain (outside the CDR3, taken from reference TRBV30 and TRBJ1-2): SQTIHQWPATLVQPVGSPLSLECTVEGTSNPNLYWYRQAAGRGLQLLFYSVGIGQISSEVPQNLSASRPQDRQFILSSKKLLLSDSGFYLCAWSVGGDYGYTFGSGTRLTVV.

V is TRBV10-1 and J is TRBJ1-5, with 7 bases matching TRBD1. CDR1 WNHNN and CDR2 SYGVQD come from the germline V gene (reference sequence). The CDR3 is made up of 18 amino acids. Trimming removed 6 bases from V and 0 bases from J; junction bases left unmatched: 14. Here the CDR3 DNA reads TGCGCCAGCAGCCATCGGACAGGCTCCCAAATTAGCAATCAGCCCCAGCATTTT. It specifies CASSHRTGSQISNQPQHF.

The J gene is TRBJ1-1, the V gene TRBV4-3; TRBD1 agrees at 8 bases. CDR1 is LGHNA and CDR2 is YSLEER in the germline V gene. The J segment lost 4 bases and the V segment lost 1 base, leaving 14 bases of the junction unmatched. The CDR3 totals 18 residues. The CDR3 loop reads CASSQVYPGGAIITEAFF. For the CDR3, the DNA is TGCGCCAGCAGCCAAGTGTATCCAGGGGGCGCAATAATCACTGAAGCTTTCTTT.

This chain uses TRBV6-1 with TRBJ1-1; a possible D gene is TRBD1 (5 bases). The length of the CDR3 is 11 residues. Germline V CDR1 and CDR2: MNHNS, SASEGT. With 5 bases removed from V and 8 bases from J, the gap between germline ends came to 9 bases. CDR3 sequence: CASSFRDEAFF. The DNA for the CDR3 is TGTGCCAGCAGTTTCCGGGACGAAGCTTTCTTT.

This clone was counted between two and nine times. The genes are TRBV5-1 and TRBJ1-6; 7 bases line up with TRBD1. Germline V CDR1 and CDR2: SGHRS, YFSETQ. This CDR3 spans 15 amino acids. Germline trimming cut 4 bases from V and 6 bases from J; bases unmatched to any gene: 7. The CDR3 is CASSEGGAGNSPLHF. CDR3 DNA sequence: TGCGCCAGCAGCGAAGGGGGCGCCGGTAATTCACCCCTCCACTTT.

The chain couples TRBV3-1 (or the pseudogene TRBV3-2) to TRBJ1-4, with D tentatively TRBD1 (5 bases). Germline V CDR1 and CDR2: LGHDT, YNNKEL (reference sequence). CDR3 length: 17 residues. Trimming took off 4 bases at V and 1 base at J, with 16 bases between the two ends. The chain's CDR3 is CASSLGTASLTNEKLFF. The CDR3 DNA is TGTGCCAGCAGCCTCGGGACCGCGTCCTTAACTAATGAAAAACTGTTTTTT.

Remarks on this clone: The same CDR3 also results from other DNA sequences found in this sample. The chain uses TRBV5-4 and TRBJ2-3, with D unresolved. Germline CDR1 is SGHNT and CDR2 is YYREEE (reference sequence). Trimming pared 0 bases from V and 4 bases from J, leaving 3 bases between. This CDR3 is 12 amino acids long. CDR3 amino acids: CASSLEADTQYF. For the CDR3, the DNA is TGTGCCAGCAGCTTGGAAGCAGATACGCAGTATTTT.

The DNA for the CDR3 is TGTGCCAGCAGTCTGACAGGGCGAGGCGAGCAGTACTTC. Translated: CASSLTGRGEQYF. J is TRBJ2-7 and V is TRBV2; TRBD1 aligns across 7 bases. With V trimmed by 5 bases and J by 6 bases, 7 bases remained unmatched. The germline V gene has CDR1 SNHLY and CDR2 FYNNEI. The length of the CDR3 is 13 residues. The variable domain in full, completed from reference TRBV2 and TRBJ2-7, reads EPEVTQTPSHQVTQMGQEVILRCVPISNHLYFYWYRQILGQKVEFLVSFYNNEISEKSEIFDDQFSVERPDGSNFTLKIRSTKLEDSAMYFCASSLTGRGEQYFGPGTRLTVT.

The J gene is TRBJ2-2, the V gene TRBV4-2; TRBD2 matches 11 bases. The CDR3 runs 17 residues. CDR1 LGHNA and CDR2 YNFKEQ come from the germline V gene. Losses at the gene ends were 0 bases for V and 6 bases for J; bases not matched to a gene: 6. The CDR3 nucleotides read TGTGCCAGCAGCCAAGATTGGGGACTAGCGGAGGCCGGGGAGCTGTTTTTT. Its protein is CASSQDWGLAEAGELFF.

V gene TRBV2 combines with J gene TRBJ2-3; a weak D match, TRBD1 (5 bases). CDR1 SNHLY and CDR2 FYNNEI come from the germline V gene. The length of the CDR3 is 15 residues. V lost 6 bases and J lost 1, with 14 bases in between. The CDR3 coding sequence is TGTGCCAGCAGAGAAAGGGGAAGGGGCACAGATACGCAGTATTTT. As protein: CASRERGRGTDTQYF.

Only a few counts were recorded for this clone. The V gene is TRBV4-1, the J gene TRBJ1-4; perhaps TRBD1 as D (6 bases). Germline assignment: CDR1 MGHRA and CDR2 YSYEKL. The CDR3 runs to 15 residues. Trimming removed 1 base from V and 4 bases from J, with 10 bases in between. The CDR3 DNA reads TGCGCCAGCAGCCAAGTGGACAGCCTTAATGAAAAACTGTTTTTT. Protein sequence: CASSQVDSLNEKLFF.

The gene calls are TRBV5-1 and TRBJ1-5; D is perhaps TRBD1 (6 bases). V lost 0 bases, J lost 0 bases, and 10 bases lay in between. This CDR3 is built from 16 residues. Germline V gene data show CDR1 as SGHRS and CDR2 as YFSETQ. CDR3 loop: CASSLGTADSNQPQHF. CDR3 DNA: TGCGCCAGCAGCTTGGGGACAGCTGATAGCAATCAGCCCCAGCATTTT.

V usage is TRBV7-8 and J usage is TRBJ1-3; possible D gene TRBD1, 5 bases. CDR1 and CDR2 (germline): SGHVS, FQNEAQ. The CDR3 loop spans 17 amino acids. Deletions cut 0 bases from V and 3 bases from J, with 15 bases between. As DNA, the CDR3 is TGTGCCAGCAGCTTAGCGCAGGAGGGACGAATTGGAAACACCATATATTTT. Protein product: CASSLAQEGRIGNTIYF.

The chain joins TRBV18 to TRBJ2-1; 12 bases fit TRBD2. V lost 4 bases, J lost 5 bases, and 6 bases stayed unmatched. The CDR3 loop spans 16 amino acids. Looked up from germline, CDR1 is KGHSH and CDR2 is LQKENI. The chain's CDR3 is CASSRGLAGPNNEQFF. The CDR3 DNA reads TGTGCCAGCTCACGGGGACTAGCGGGCCCCAACAATGAGCAGTTCTTC. Combining the CDR3 with reference TRBV18 and TRBJ2-1 gives the whole variable domain NAGVMQNPRHLVRRRGQEARLRCSPMKGHSHVYWYRQLPEEGLKFMVYLQKENIIDESGMPKERFSAEFPKEGPSILRIQQVVRGDSAAYFCASSRGLAGPNNEQFFGPGTRLTVL.

The chain employs TRBV11-2 and TRBJ2-1; 8 bases map to TRBD2. The length of the CDR3 is 16 residues. Trimming removed 3 bases from V and 4 bases from J; junction bases left unmatched: 8. The germline V gene has CDR1 SGHAT and CDR2 FQNNGV. The CDR3 region is CASSLGGLVGYNEQFF. In nucleotides, the CDR3 is TGTGCCAGCAGCTTGGGGGGACTAGTGGGATACAATGAGCAGTTCTTC.

J is TRBJ1-3 and V is TRBV11-2; D is undetermined. The CDR3 runs 15 residues. Germline-derived CDR1 and CDR2 are SGHAT and FQNNGV. With 4 bases removed from V and 4 bases from J, the gap between germline ends came to 14 bases. CDR3 sequence: CASSSLGEAGNTIYF. In DNA, the CDR3 is TGTGCCAGCAGCTCCCTGGGAGAGGCCGGAAACACCATATATTTT. Full variable domain (outside the CDR3, taken from reference TRBV11-2 and TRBJ1-3): EAGVAQSPRYKIIEKRQSVAFWCNPISGHATLYWYQQILGQGPKLLIQFQNNGVVDDSQLPKDRFSAERLKGVDSTLKIQPAKLEDSAVYLCASSSLGEAGNTIYFGEGSWLTVV.

This chain uses TRBV7-2 with TRBJ1-3, with D possibly TRBD1 on 6 matching bases. V lost 5 bases to trimming and J lost 4 bases, with 18 bases between them. From germline, CDR1 is SGHTA and CDR2 FQGNSA. The CDR3 is 16 amino acids. CDR3 amino acids: CASSHSRQVVGNTIYF. The CDR3 nucleotides read TGTGCCAGCAGCCACTCCCGACAGGTCGTAGGAAACACCATATATTTT.

The chain combines TRBV19 with TRBJ2-1; TRBD1 matches at 8 bases. Per germline, CDR1 LNHDA and CDR2 SQIVND (reference sequence). The trim removed 6 bases at V and 5 bases at J, leaving 9 bases unmatched. The CDR3 extends over 15 amino acids. The CDR3: CASSRDRGTDNEQFF. CDR3 sequence (DNA): TGTGCCAGTAGCCGCGACAGGGGCACAGACAATGAGCAGTTCTTC.